Shown below are 10 T cell receptor beta chains from a single sample sequenced in a study of T cells in Graves' hyperthyroidism and ophthalmopathy. RNA transcripts provided the source from which TCR beta CDR3 regions were amplified. First-round RT-PCR of the TCR CDR3 relied on the HTBI primer set. MiXCR, run by TCRdb on the multiplex PCR reads, gives a single entry per CDR3 protein. Of 400,000 to 500,000 distinct CDR3 sequences in the sample, approximately 15% were seen once. The sample taken for sequencing was blood. These receptors were collected from a woman between 18 and 30 years old with Graves' hyperthyroidism.

This clonotype occurred a few times. CDR3 in DNA: TGTGCCAGCTCACCTGTTGAACGAGATGGCTACACCTTC. Protein sequence: CASSPVERDGYTF. The chain carries TRBV18 and TRBJ1-2; D remains unclear. Germline CDR1 is KGHSH and CDR2 is LQKENI. This CDR3 is 13 amino acids long. Between the trimmed V and J ends, which lost 3 bases and 6 bases, there was a span of 11 bases.

This clonotype was observed many times. The chain uses TRBV20-1 and TRBJ2-3; D might be TRBD2 (5 bases). The CDR3 totals 14 residues. Germline CDR1 DFQATT, CDR2 SNEGSKA (reference sequence). The ends were cut back, 4 bases at V and 0 bases at J, with 11 bases in the middle. CDR3 sequence: CSAKRSTSTDTQYF. The CDR3 bases are TGCAGTGCTAAGCGGAGTACTAGCACAGATACGCAGTATTTT.

Ten or more counts support this clonotype. This sequence joins TRBV12-3 or TRBV12-4 and TRBJ2-1, with 9 bases matching TRBD1. There are 13 residues in the CDR3. V lost 8 bases, J lost 9 bases, and 8 bases stayed unmatched. CDR3 DNA: TGTGCCAGCGGGACAGGGTCGGTCGGTGAGCAGTTCTTC. Protein: CASGTGSVGEQFF.

This clonotype was counted ten times or more. This chain joins TRBV9 and TRBJ1-6, with D perhaps matching TRBD1 (5 bases). Trimming removed 3 bases at V and 7 bases at J, with 14 bases between. Germline-derived CDR1 and CDR2 are SGDLS and YYNGEE. The CDR3 is 15 residues long. The CDR3 bases are TGTGCCAGCAGCGCTTCCAGGGACGGAAATTCACCCCTCCACTTT. Protein sequence: CASSASRDGNSPLHF. Using reference TRBV9 and TRBJ1-6 for the parts outside the CDR3, the full variable domain is DSGVTQTPKHLITATGQRVTLRCSPRSGDLSVYWYQQSLDQGLQFLIQYYNGEERAKGNILERFSAQQFPDLHSELNLSSLELGDSALYFCASSASRDGNSPLHFGNGTRLTVT.

This clonotype was seen at least ten times. CDR3 in DNA: TGTGCCTGGAGTAATACAGGGTCCTTAAACACCATATATTTT. This gives the protein CAWSNTGSLNTIYF. The J gene is TRBJ1-3, the V gene TRBV30; D might be TRBD1 (6 bases). V was clipped by 2 bases and J by 6 bases, with 14 bases between them. The CDR3 runs to 14 residues. Germline V lookup: CDR1 GTSNPN, CDR2 SVGIG (reference sequence).

V gene TRBV9 combines with J gene TRBJ1-4, with no clear D. This CDR3 contains 12 residues. Trimming pared 3 bases from V and 14 bases from J, leaving 14 bases between. Germline V gene sequence: CDR1 SGDLS, CDR2 YYNGEE. CDR3 in DNA: TGTGCCAGCAGCGGGCCAGGCCAGACCCTGTTTTTT. Translating gives CASSGPGQTLFF.

As concerns this clonotype: With a much larger clone just one base away, this may be a read error. V and J are TRBV2 and TRBJ1-6; 9 bases map to TRBD1. The germline V gene has CDR1 SNHLY and CDR2 FYNNEI. The CDR3 extends over 15 amino acids. CDR3 DNA sequence: TGTGCCAGCCGTGAAGGGACAGGGCATAATTCACCCCTCCACTTT. Amino acids: CASREGTGHNSPLHF.

There are many counts of this clonotype. The gene calls are TRBV7-8 and TRBJ2-3, with a tentative D call TRBD1 (6 bases). The V gene lost 3 bases and the J gene lost 9 bases, with 16 bases spanning the gap. The germline CDR1 and CDR2 sequences are SGHVS and FQNEAQ. The CDR3 length is 14 residues. CDR3 sequence (DNA): TGTGCCAGCAGCTTCGGGACAAACAAAGGGACGCAGTATTTT. It specifies CASSFGTNKGTQYF.

This clonotype was counted many times. V gene TRBV6-1 combines with J gene TRBJ1-4; perhaps TRBD1 as D (5 bases). The V end lost 6 bases, the J end lost 6 bases, and 14 bases lay between the germline ends. Per the germline V gene, CDR1 is MNHNS and CDR2 is SASEGT. This CDR3 is 14 amino acids long. The CDR3 coding sequence is TGTGCCAGCAGCCCGGGACGGCGACATGAAAAACTGTTTTTT. Residues: CASSPGRRHEKLFF.

In this sample, this clonotype turned up many times. The CDR3 loop is CASIYGNTEAFF. Here the CDR3 DNA reads TGTGCCAGCATCTACGGGAACACTGAAGCTTTCTTT. This chain connects TRBV2 to TRBJ1-1; D not certain. The length of the CDR3 is 12 residues. Germline V gene lookup returns CDR1 SNHLY and CDR2 FYNNEI. V lost 7 bases and J lost 1, with 7 bases in between.